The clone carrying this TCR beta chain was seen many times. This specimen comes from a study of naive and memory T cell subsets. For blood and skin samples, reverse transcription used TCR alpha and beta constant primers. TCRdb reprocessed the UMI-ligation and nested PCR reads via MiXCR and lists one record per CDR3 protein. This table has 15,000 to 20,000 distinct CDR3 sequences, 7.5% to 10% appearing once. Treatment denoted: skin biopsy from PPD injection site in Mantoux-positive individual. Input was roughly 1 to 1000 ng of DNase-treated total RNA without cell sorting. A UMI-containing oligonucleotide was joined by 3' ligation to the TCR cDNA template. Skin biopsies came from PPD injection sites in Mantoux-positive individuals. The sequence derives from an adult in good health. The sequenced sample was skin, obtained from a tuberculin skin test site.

The DNA of the CDR3 is TGCAGCGTTGGAGGGGGACTAGCGGGAGTCTACAATGAGCAGTTCTTC. It yields the protein CSVGGGLAGVYNEQFF. The rearrangement links TRBV29-1 to TRBJ2-1, with TRBD2 matching over 14 bases. This CDR3 is 16 amino acids long. Losses at the gene ends were 4 bases for V and 3 bases for J; bases not matched to a gene: 5. Germline CDR1 reads SQVTM; CDR2 reads ANQGSEA.